This is a list of T cell receptor beta chains from one sample in a study of T cell clonotyping in hematopoietic cell transplantation. Data came from immunoSEQ multiplex PCR; TCRdb stores just in-frame clones and leaves some out. The repertoire holds about 27,000 clones, more than 90% seen once, with over 1.2% in the top ten. Material: peripheral blood mononuclear cells. These TCRs come from a man in his fifties or sixties in good health. Some clones in this sample may be carry-over from other donors' samples. Both conserved end residues are part of each CDR3. D genes are given only for firm matches.

TRBJ2-7	-	TRBV11-2	CASSLVTVYEQYF
TRBJ1-6	TRBD1	TRBV7-9	CASSLGAGGYSPLHF
TRBJ2-5	TRBD2	TRBV7-3	CASSLKTSGQETQYF
TRBJ2-1	-	TRBV6-5	CASSYGIAYNEQFF
TRBJ1-1	-	TRBV7-6	CASSLAENTEAFF
TRBJ2-7	TRBD2	TRBV5-1	CASSPGTSDSYEQYF
TRBJ1-4	-	TRBV7-2	CASSLGVSFNEKLFF
TRBJ2-7	-	TRBV28	CASSRYEQYF
TRBJ2-5	TRBD2	TRBV2	CASAWTSGGGETQYF
TRBJ2-7	-	TRBV5-4	CASSLKLNGGQYF
TRBJ1-5	-	TRBV6-6	CASSQEGFNQPQHF
TRBJ2-1	TRBD2	TRBV29-1	CSVGTSGSYNEQFF
TRBJ1-1	-	TRBV30	CAWSVLSGQNTEAFF
TRBJ2-7	-	TRBV11-2	CASSLEQFYEQYF
TRBJ1-1	-	TRBV14	CASSQVVGGYTEAFF
TRBJ2-7	-	TRBV7-8	CASSLKQGTYEQYF
TRBJ2-2	-	TRBV4-1	CASSQDLLGVGELFF
TRBJ2-2	-	TRBV7-6	CASSLRGRNTGELFF
TRBJ2-3	-	TRBV7-2	CASSSVIDTQYF
TRBJ1-4	-	TRBV14	CASSRQVGKLFF
TRBJ1-4	-	TRBV7-9	CASSLIREKLFF
TRBJ2-5	-	TRBV21-1	CASSKVASSGQETQYF
TRBJ2-7	-	TRBV9	CASSVAQDYEQYF
TRBJ2-7	TRBD1	TRBV5-1	CASSTGQGRVEQYF
TRBJ2-3	-	TRBV5-1	CASSSLGDTQYF
TRBJ1-6	-	TRBV14	CASSLLATYNSPLHF
TRBJ2-2	TRBD2	TRBV10-1	CASSVWPSGNTGELFF
TRBJ2-1	TRBD2	TRBV30	CAWTRLAGGTLRRYNEQFF
TRBJ2-1	TRBD2	TRBV2	CASRPGGIDEQFF
TRBJ2-5	TRBD1	TRBV5-1	CASSLALGQTLQETQYF
TRBJ1-2	TRBD1	TRBV7-2	CASSPTGDGYTF
TRBJ1-2	TRBD1	TRBV6-5	CASSYSGQEWYGYTF
TRBJ2-7	-	TRBV7-2	CASSLDGGSYEQYF
TRBJ1-1	TRBD1	TRBV2	CASSTGGLNTEAFF
TRBJ2-3	TRBD1	TRBV6-1	CASSTRTGYDTQYF
TRBJ1-2	TRBD1	TRBV5-1	CASSLEGADGYTF
TRBJ2-7	TRBD1	TRBV29-1	CSGKQGARDEQYF
TRBJ1-4	-	TRBV5-1	CASSRGQATNEKLFF
TRBJ2-7	-	TRBV2	CASSENGGAIHEQYF
TRBJ1-3	TRBD1	TRBV30	CAWSRPGQTGNTIYF
TRBJ1-5	TRBD1	TRBV2	CASSAGQNNQPQHF
TRBJ1-2	-	TRBV10-1	CASSKQPVGYTF